This TCR beta chain was sequenced during a study of T cells in localized non-small cell lung cancer. Profiling relied on immunoSEQ multiplex PCR, and the TCRdb table lists in-frame clones only, not all of them. The sample lists approximately 150,000 clones; around 90% were seen once. Study-wide points: Clonality peaked in uninvolved adjacent lung rather than tumor. The study linked higher blood T cell density to longer overall survival. The appearance of a median approximately 57 of the top 100 tumor clones was seen in adjacent lung. One tumor region alone was sequenced, and heterogeneity therefore remains possible.

In the case of this clone: Its antigen remains unknown.

Germline values: CDR1 MNHEY, CDR2 SMNVEV (reference sequence). This CDR3 region has 14 residues. J gave up 5 bases and V 8 bases, and 9 bases lay outside the gene matches. V is TRBV27 and J is TRBJ2-1; TRBD1 agrees at 7 bases. The sample here was peripheral blood, taken before any cancer treatment. This clonotype was sampled from a female donor at least 60 years old with stage I lung adenocarcinoma. The CDR3 region has the DNA TGTGCCAGCCGCCTCGGGACAGCTCACAATGAGCAGTTCTTC. Its protein is CASRLGTAHNEQFF.